This TCR beta chain was sequenced in a study of PD-1 blockade in classical Hodgkin lymphoma. The time point was: cycle 4 day 1 (C4D1), after 5 to 7 weeks of nivolumab. With no exception, relapse followed autologous stem cell transplantation in all patients, and brentuximab vedotin exposure varied. The germline gives CDR1 SNHLY, CDR2 FYNNEI. The CDR3 spans 14 residues. Trimming removed 8 bases from V and 4 bases from J, with 14 bases in between. Sequencing was performed with immunoSEQ multiplex PCR; in TCRdb, only in-frame clones are kept and a portion is missing. This table holds 35,000 to 50,000 clones, roughly 70% found once.

The receptor was isolated from a human donor with classical Hodgkin lymphoma. The chain joins TRBV2 to TRBJ2-2; TRBD2 might be the D (6 bases). The sequenced sample was peripheral blood mononuclear cells (PBMCs), obtained before the fourth cycle of nivolumab. CDR3 nucleotide sequence: TGTGCCAGCCGGCGAGCGGGCAGCACCGGGGAGCTGTTTTTT. Protein: CASRRAGSTGELFF.